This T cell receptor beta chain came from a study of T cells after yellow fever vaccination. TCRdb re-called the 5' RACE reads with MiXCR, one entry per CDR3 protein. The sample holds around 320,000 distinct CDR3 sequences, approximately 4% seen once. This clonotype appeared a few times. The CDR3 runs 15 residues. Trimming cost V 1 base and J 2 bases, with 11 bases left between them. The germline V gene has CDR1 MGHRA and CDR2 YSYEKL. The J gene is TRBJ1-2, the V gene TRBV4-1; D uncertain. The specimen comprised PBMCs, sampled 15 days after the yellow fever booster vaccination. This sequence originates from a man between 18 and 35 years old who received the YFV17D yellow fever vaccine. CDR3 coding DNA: TGCGCCAGCAGCCAAGGTGAGGCCACGAACTATGGCTACACCTTC. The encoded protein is CASSQGEATNYGYTF.